These 6 T cell receptor beta chains came from one sample sequenced in a study of blood T cells in healthy people across ages. PCR was performed a second time for about 7 to 12 cycles using a sample-barcoded 5' primer and a J-beta primer mix. TCRdb re-called the 5' RACE reads with MiXCR, one entry per CDR3 protein. The sample carries roughly 650,000 distinct CDR3 sequences, about a third recorded once. The sample taken for sequencing was blood. These receptor sequences come from an elderly woman in good health.

This clonotype was found a few times. The gene calls are TRBV7-2 and TRBJ1-5; TRBD1 matches 7 bases. The V gene end was trimmed by 1 base and the J gene end by 2 bases; junction bases not matched to a gene: 2. The germline gives CDR1 SGHTA, CDR2 FQGNSA. The length of the CDR3 is 15 residues. The CDR3 DNA reads as TGTGCCAGCAGCTTAGACGGACAGGGCAATCAGCCCCAGCATTTT. Translation gives CASSLDGQGNQPQHF.

Worth noting for this clonotype: This may be a read error, as it is one base from a much larger clone. This sequence joins TRBV20-1 and TRBJ1-6; tentatively, D is TRBD1 (5 bases). The CDR3 is 15 residues long. The germline CDR1 and CDR2 sequences are DFQATT and SNEGSKA (reference sequence). The chain's CDR3 is CSARSSGRGSSLLHF. The CDR3, as DNA: TGCAGTGCTAGATCCTCGGGTAGGGGAAGCTCACTCCTCCACTTT.

The rearrangement uses TRBV20-1 and TRBJ1-2; D remains unclear. The CDR3 contains 15 residues. Trimming left V 0 bases short and J 7 bases short, with 18 bases between. In germline, CDR1 is DFQATT, CDR2 SNEGSKA (reference sequence). The CDR3 DNA follows: TGCAGTGCTAGAGACGGAGGACGGATATTGGGTGGCTACACCTTC. Translating it yields CSARDGGRILGGYTF.

In its sample, this clonotype was seen many times. V is TRBV3-1 and J is TRBJ2-1, with TRBD2 matching 8 bases. CDR1 is LGHDT and CDR2 is YNNKEL in the germline V gene (reference sequence). V shed 0 bases and J 0 bases; nucleotides not matched to a gene: 10. CDR3 length: 19 residues. DNA for the CDR3: TGTGCCAGCAGCCAAGATCGCAACTTAGCGGGGTCCTCCTACAATGAGCAGTTCTTC. Translated, it gives CASSQDRNLAGSSYNEQFF.

J is TRBJ2-7 and V is TRBV5-1; D assignment may be TRBD1 or TRBD2 (5 bases each). The CDR3 contains 16 residues. V dropped 0 bases and J dropped 5 bases, with 18 bases sitting between them. CDR1 is SGHRS, CDR2 YFSETQ, per germline. The CDR3 is CASSLGTSEGLHEQYF. CDR3 nucleotide sequence: TGCGCCAGCAGCTTGGGAACGAGCGAGGGGCTCCACGAGCAGTACTTC.

This clonotype appeared many times. CDR3 coding DNA: TGTGCCAGCAGGGGGACTAGCGGGGGGAATGAGCAGTTCTTC. Translating gives CASRGTSGGNEQFF. The chain employs TRBV6-1 and TRBJ2-1, with TRBD2 matching 15 bases. V dropped 6 bases and J dropped 7; count of bases not matched to a gene: 1. Germline loops: CDR1 MNHNS, CDR2 SASEGT. This CDR3 has 14 amino acids.